The T cell receptor beta chain under discussion was sequenced for a study of blood T cell repertoires in COVID-19. On the study more broadly: In each case, the material was cDNA or gDNA derived from T cells, B-cell-depleted T cells, or PBMCs.

Deletions cut 4 bases from V and 11 bases from J, with 10 bases between. Germline V gene sequence: CDR1 MNHEY, CDR2 SVGEGT. The CDR3 runs to 11 residues. Some clones are missing from TCRdb's copy, which holds only in-frame ones; the method was immunoSEQ multiplex PCR. The data show hundreds of thousands of clones, more than 75% seen once. The rearrangement uses TRBV6-2 or TRBV6-3 and TRBJ2-3; D is undetermined. Source material: peripheral blood. The TCR comes from a woman between 50 and 59 years old who had recovered from COVID-19. In DNA, the CDR3 is TGTGCCAGCAGTTTGGTTAACAGGCAGTATTTT. Translation gives CASSLVNRQYF.